What follows is one T cell receptor (beta chain) and its context. These data are taken from a study of T cell changes during pregnancy in multiple sclerosis. Sequenced by immunoSEQ multiplex PCR; TCRdb stores in-frame clones only, minus some. The table includes around 42,000 clones, about 91% detected once. The receptor's source is a female donor with multiple sclerosis, enrolled in a pregnancy study. Sequencing was performed on CD4+ T cells from peripheral blood mononuclear cells, taken before pregnancy.

CDR3 DNA: TGTGCCAGCAGCTTAGGTCACTCTGGAAACACCATATATTTT. It translates to CASSLGHSGNTIYF. The V gene is TRBV11-2, the J gene TRBJ1-3; D is unresolved. The CDR3 has 14 amino acids. With 1 base removed from V and 0 bases from J, the gap between germline ends came to 4 bases. Germline CDR1 is SGHAT and CDR2 is FQNNGV. Combining the CDR3 with reference TRBV11-2 and TRBJ1-3 gives the whole variable domain EAGVAQSPRYKIIEKRQSVAFWCNPISGHATLYWYQQILGQGPKLLIQFQNNGVVDDSQLPKDRFSAERLKGVDSTLKIQPAKLEDSAVYLCASSLGHSGNTIYFGEGSWLTVV.